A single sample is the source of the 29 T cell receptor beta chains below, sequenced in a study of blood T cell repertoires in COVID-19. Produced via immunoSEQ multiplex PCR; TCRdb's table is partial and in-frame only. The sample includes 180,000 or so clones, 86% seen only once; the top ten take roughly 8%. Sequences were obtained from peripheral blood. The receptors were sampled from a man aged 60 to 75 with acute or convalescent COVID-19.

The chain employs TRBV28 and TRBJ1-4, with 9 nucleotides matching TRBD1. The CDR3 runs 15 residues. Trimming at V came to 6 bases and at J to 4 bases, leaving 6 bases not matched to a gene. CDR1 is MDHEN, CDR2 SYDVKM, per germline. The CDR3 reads CASSTTGQGNEKLFF. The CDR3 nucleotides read TGTGCCAGCAGCACAACGGGACAGGGTAATGAAAAACTGTTTTTT.

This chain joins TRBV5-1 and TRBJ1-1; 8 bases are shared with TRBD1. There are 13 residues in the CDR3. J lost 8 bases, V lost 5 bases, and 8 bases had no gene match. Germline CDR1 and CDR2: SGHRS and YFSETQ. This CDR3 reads CASRPNDRGEAFF. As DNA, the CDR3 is TGCGCCAGCAGGCCCAATGACAGGGGCGAAGCTTTCTTT.

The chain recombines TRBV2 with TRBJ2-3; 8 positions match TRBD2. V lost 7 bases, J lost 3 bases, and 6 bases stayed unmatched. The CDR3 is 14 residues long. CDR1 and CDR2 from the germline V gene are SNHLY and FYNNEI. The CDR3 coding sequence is TGTGCCAGCAAGGGCGGGAGGTCTACAGATACGCAGTATTTT. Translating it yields CASKGGRSTDTQYF.

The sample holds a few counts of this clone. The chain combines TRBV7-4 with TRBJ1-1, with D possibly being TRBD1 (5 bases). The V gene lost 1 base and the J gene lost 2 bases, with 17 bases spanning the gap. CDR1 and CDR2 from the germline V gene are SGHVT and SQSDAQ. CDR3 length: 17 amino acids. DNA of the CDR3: TGTGCCAGCAGCTTAGTGCGACAGTACAATAGAAACACTGAAGCTTTCTTT. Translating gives CASSLVRQYNRNTEAFF. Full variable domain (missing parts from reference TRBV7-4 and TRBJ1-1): GAGVSQSPRYKVAKRGRDVALRCDSISGHVTLYWYRQTLGQGSEVLTYSQSDAQRDKSGRPSGRFSAERPERSVSTLKIQRTEQGDSAVYLCASSLVRQYNRNTEAFFGQGTRLTVV.

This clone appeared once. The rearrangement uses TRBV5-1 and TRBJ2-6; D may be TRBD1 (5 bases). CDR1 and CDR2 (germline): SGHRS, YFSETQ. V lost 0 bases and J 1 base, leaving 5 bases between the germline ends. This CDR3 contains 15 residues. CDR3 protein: CASSLAGSGANVLTF. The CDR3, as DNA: TGCGCCAGCAGCTTGGCAGGGTCTGGGGCCAACGTCCTGACTTTC. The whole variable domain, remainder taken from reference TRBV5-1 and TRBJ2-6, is KAGVTQTPRYLIKTRGQQVTLSCSPISGHRSVSWYQQTPGQGLQFLFEYFSETQRNKGNFPGRFSGRQFSNSRSEMNVSTLELGDSALYLCASSLAGSGANVLTFGAGSRLTVL.

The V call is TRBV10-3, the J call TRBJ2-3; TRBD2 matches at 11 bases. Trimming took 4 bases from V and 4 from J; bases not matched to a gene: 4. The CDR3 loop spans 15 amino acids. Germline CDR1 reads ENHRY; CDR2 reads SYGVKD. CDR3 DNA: TGTGCCATCAGTGGTAGCGGGAGGGCCTCAGATACGCAGTATTTT. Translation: CAISGSGRASDTQYF.

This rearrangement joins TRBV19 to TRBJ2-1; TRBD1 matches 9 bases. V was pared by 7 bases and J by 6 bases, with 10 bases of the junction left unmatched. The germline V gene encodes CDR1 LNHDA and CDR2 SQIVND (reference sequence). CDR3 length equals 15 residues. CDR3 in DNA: TGTGCCAGTAACCCGGGACAGGGTGTTTTCAATGAGCAGTTCTTC. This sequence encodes CASNPGQGVFNEQFF.

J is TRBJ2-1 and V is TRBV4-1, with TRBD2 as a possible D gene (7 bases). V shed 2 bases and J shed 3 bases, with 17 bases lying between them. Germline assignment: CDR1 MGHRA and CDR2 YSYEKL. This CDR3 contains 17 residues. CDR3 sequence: CASSQRGGLASYNEQFF. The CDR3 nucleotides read TGCGCCAGCAGCCAAAGGGGGGGGCTAGCGAGCTACAATGAGCAGTTCTTC.

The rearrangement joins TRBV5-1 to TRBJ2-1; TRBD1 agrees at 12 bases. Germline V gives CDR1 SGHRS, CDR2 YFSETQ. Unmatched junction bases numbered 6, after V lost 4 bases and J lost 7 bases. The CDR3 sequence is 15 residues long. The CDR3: CASSTGTGGRNEQFF. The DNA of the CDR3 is TGCGCCAGCAGCACCGGGACAGGGGGCCGTAATGAGCAGTTCTTC.

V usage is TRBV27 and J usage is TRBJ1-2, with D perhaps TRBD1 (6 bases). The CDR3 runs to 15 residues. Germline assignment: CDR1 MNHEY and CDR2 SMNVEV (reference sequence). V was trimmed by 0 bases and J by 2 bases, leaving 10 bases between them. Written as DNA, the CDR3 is TGTGCCAGCAGTTTATCAGGGGGTGTAAACTATGGCTACACCTTC. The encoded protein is CASSLSGGVNYGYTF.

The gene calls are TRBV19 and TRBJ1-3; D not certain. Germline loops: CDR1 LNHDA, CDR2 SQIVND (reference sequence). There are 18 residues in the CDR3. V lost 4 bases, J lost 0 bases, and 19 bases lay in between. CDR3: CASSSAPSDTLSGNTIYF. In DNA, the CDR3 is TGTGCCAGTAGTAGCGCCCCGTCCGACACCCTCTCTGGAAACACCATATATTTT.

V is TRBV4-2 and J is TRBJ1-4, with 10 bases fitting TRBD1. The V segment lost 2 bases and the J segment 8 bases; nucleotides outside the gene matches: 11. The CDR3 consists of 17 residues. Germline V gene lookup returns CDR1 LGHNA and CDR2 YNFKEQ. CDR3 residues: CASSQRPLGQGGEKLFF. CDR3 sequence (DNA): TGTGCCAGCAGCCAACGACCGCTTGGACAGGGGGGAGAAAAACTGTTTTTT.

The CDR3 loop is CASKLAGDYNEQFF. DNA of the CDR3: TGCGCCAGCAAACTAGCGGGAGACTACAATGAGCAGTTCTTC. The J gene is TRBJ2-1, the V gene TRBV10-2, with 11 positions matching TRBD2. Germline CDR1 and CDR2: WSHSY and SAAADI. The CDR3 sequence is 14 residues long. The V segment lost 7 bases and the J segment 3 bases; nucleotides outside the gene matches: 2.

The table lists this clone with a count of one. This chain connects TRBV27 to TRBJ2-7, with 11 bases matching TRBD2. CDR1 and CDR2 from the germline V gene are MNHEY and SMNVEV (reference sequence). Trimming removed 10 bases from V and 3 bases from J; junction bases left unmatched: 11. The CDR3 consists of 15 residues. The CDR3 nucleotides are TGTGCCACCACCAGGTCCGGGACTAGCGGCTACGAGCAGTACTTC. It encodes CATTRSGTSGYEQYF.

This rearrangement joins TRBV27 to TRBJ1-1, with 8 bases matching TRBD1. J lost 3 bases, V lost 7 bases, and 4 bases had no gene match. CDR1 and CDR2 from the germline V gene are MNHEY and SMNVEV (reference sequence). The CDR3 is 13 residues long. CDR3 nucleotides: TGTGCCAGCAACCCGACAGGGGACACTGAAGCTTTCTTT. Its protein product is CASNPTGDTEAFF.

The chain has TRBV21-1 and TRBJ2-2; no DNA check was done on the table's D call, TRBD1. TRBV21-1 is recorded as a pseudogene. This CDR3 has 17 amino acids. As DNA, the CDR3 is TGTGCCAGCAGCAAAGCCGACAGGTCCCTCGGCACCGGGGAGCTGTTTTTT. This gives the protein CASSKADRSLGTGELFF.

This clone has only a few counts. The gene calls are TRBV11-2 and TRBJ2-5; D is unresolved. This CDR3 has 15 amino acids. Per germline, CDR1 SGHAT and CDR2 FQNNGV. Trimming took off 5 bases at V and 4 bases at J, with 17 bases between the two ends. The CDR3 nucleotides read TGTGCCAGCAGCCGTCTTATGGCTTCGCCAGAGACCCAGTACTTC. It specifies CASSRLMASPETQYF.

Here the CDR3 reads CASSTSGTGNYGYTF. The CDR3 DNA reads as TGTGCCAGCAGCACTTCCGGGACAGGGAACTATGGCTACACCTTC. V is TRBV5-4 and J is TRBJ1-2, with TRBD1 identical over 9 bases. V lost 4 bases, J lost 2 bases, and 6 bases stayed unmatched. Looked up from germline, CDR1 is SGHNT and CDR2 is YYREEE (reference sequence). This CDR3 spans 15 amino acids.

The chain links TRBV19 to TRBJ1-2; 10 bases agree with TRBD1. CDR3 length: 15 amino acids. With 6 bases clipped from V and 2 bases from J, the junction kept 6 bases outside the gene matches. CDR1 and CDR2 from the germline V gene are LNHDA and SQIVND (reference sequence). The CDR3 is CASRQMTGGNYGYTF. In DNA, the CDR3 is TGTGCCAGTAGGCAAATGACAGGGGGCAACTATGGCTACACCTTC.

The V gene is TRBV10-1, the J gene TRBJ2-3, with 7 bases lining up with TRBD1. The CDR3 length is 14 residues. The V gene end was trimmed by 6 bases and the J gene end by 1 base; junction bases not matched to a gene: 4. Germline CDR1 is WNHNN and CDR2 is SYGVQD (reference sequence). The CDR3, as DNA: TGCGCCAGCAGCTCAGGGGGAGGCACAGATACGCAGTATTTT. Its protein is CASSSGGGTDTQYF.

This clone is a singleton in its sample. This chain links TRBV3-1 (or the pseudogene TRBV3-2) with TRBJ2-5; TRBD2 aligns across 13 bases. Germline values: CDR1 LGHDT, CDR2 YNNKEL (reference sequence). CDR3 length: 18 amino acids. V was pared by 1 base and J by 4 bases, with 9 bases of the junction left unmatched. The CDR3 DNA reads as TGTGCCAGCAGCCAAGGAAGACTAGCGGGAGGAATGGTAGAGACCCAGTACTTC. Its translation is CASSQGRLAGGMVETQYF.

CDR3: CASSVNYRETVTDTQYF. For the CDR3, the DNA is TGTGCCAGCAGCGTAAATTATCGGGAGACGGTGACAGATACGCAGTATTTT. The chain is built from TRBV9 and TRBJ2-3; possibly TRBD2 for D (6 bases). With 1 base removed from V and 3 bases from J, the gap between germline ends came to 18 bases. CDR3 length: 17 residues. The germline V gene has CDR1 SGDLS and CDR2 YYNGEE.

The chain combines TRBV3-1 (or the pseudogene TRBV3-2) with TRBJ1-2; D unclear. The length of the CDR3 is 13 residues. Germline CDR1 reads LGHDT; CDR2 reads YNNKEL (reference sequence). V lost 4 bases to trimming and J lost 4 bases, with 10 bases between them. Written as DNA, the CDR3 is TGTGCCAGCAGCCCCCTGGGCAGCTATGGCTACACCTTC. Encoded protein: CASSPLGSYGYTF.

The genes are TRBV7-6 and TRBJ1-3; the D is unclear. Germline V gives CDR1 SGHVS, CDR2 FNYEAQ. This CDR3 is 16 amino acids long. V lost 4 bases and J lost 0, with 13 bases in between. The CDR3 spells CASSSPRTSSGNTIYF. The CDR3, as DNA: TGTGCCAGCAGCTCACCCAGGACTAGCTCTGGAAACACCATATATTTT.

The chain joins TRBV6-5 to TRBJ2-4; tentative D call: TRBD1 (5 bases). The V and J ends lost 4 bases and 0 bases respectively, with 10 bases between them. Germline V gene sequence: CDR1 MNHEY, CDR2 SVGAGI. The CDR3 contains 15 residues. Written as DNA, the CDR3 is TGTGCCAGCAGTTGGCAGGGCGCAGCCAAAAACATTCAGTACTTC. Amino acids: CASSWQGAAKNIQYF.

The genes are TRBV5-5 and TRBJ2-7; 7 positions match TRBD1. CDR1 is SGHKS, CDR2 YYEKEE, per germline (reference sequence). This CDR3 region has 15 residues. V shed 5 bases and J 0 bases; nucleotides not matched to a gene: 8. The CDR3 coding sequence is TGTGCCAGCAGTTTTGGGACAGCCCTCTCCTACGAGCAGTACTTC. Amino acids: CASSFGTALSYEQYF.

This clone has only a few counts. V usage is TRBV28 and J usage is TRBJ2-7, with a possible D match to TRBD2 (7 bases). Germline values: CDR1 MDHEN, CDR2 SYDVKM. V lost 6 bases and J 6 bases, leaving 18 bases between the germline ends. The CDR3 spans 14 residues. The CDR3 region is CASSPPGGQREQYF. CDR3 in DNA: TGTGCCAGCAGCCCGCCCGGGGGGCAACGCGAGCAGTACTTC.

As DNA, the CDR3 is TGTGCCAGCGGACAGACGAATGAGCAGTTCTTC. It yields the protein CASGQTNEQFF. The rearrangement uses TRBV3-1 (or the pseudogene TRBV3-2) and TRBJ2-1; the D gene is possibly TRBD1 (6 bases). V lost 8 bases and J lost 7, with 9 bases in between. CDR1 and CDR2 from the germline V gene are LGHDT and YNNKEL (reference sequence). CDR3 size: 11 residues.

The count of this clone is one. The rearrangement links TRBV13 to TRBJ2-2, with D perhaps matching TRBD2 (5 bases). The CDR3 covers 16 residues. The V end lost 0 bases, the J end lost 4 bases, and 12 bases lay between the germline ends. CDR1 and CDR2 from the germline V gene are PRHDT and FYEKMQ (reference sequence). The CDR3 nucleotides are TGTGCCAGCAGCTTAGGACCCCGGAGCGGCACCGGGGAGCTGTTTTTT. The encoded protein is CASSLGPRSGTGELFF.